A single sample gave rise to the 29 T cell receptor beta chains below, sequenced in a study of CD8+ T cells in alopecia areata. TCR sequencing used cDNA made by reverse transcription of extracted RNA. Assay used: immunoSEQ multiplex PCR; TCRdb lists only in-frame clones, some missing. The sample has under 250,000 clones; under 70% are singletons. Indicated treatment: oral pan-JAK inhibitor, 5-10 mg twice daily. Source: CD4+ T cells sorted from blood, taken at approximately week 45, from a patient treated with tofacitinib. These receptors came from a human donor with alopecia areata.

This clone turned up a few times. This sequence joins TRBV29-1 and TRBJ2-4; the match to TRBD2 covers 7 bases. This CDR3 is 13 amino acids long. Losses at the gene ends were 6 bases for V and 7 bases for J; bases not matched to a gene: 9. Germline V lookup: CDR1 SQVTM, CDR2 ANQGSEA. CDR3 in amino acids: CSVAGTTTNIQYF. The CDR3 coding sequence is TGCAGCGTCGCCGGGACTACAACTAACATTCAGTACTTC.

The V and J genes are TRBV9 and TRBJ1-1; D not certain. The CDR3 runs 14 residues. V lost 6 bases to trimming and J lost 4 bases, with 16 bases between them. Per the germline V gene, CDR1 is SGDLS and CDR2 is YYNGEE. This CDR3 reads CASTRAGSGTEAFF. The CDR3 DNA is TGTGCCAGCACCAGAGCGGGGTCGGGCACTGAAGCTTTCTTT. The whole variable domain, remainder taken from reference TRBV9 and TRBJ1-1, is DSGVTQTPKHLITATGQRVTLRCSPRSGDLSVYWYQQSLDQGLQFLIQYYNGEERAKGNILERFSAQQFPDLHSELNLSSLELGDSALYFCASTRAGSGTEAFFGQGTRLTVV.

The V gene is TRBV2, the J gene TRBJ2-1; 11 positions agree with TRBD2. Germline trimming cut 7 bases from V and 4 bases from J; bases unmatched to any gene: 3. The CDR3 length is 14 residues. The germline V gene encodes CDR1 SNHLY and CDR2 FYNNEI. Here the CDR3 reads CASTGLAVYNEQFF. CDR3 nucleotides: TGTGCCAGCACGGGACTAGCGGTATACAATGAGCAGTTCTTC. The whole variable domain, filled in from reference TRBV2 and TRBJ2-1, reads EPEVTQTPSHQVTQMGQEVILRCVPISNHLYFYWYRQILGQKVEFLVSFYNNEISEKSEIFDDQFSVERPDGSNFTLKIRSTKLEDSAMYFCASTGLAVYNEQFFGPGTRLTVL.

The V call is TRBV5-6, the J call TRBJ2-6, with 7 bases fitting TRBD1. CDR3 length: 15 amino acids. V gave up 2 bases and J gave up 2 bases; unmatched junction bases: 1. CDR1 is SGHDT, CDR2 YYEEEE, per germline. The CDR3 is CASSFGTAGANVLTF. CDR3 coding DNA: TGTGCCAGCAGCTTCGGGACAGCTGGGGCCAACGTCCTGACTTTC.

The V and J genes are TRBV6-6 and TRBJ1-1; possibly TRBD1 for D (5 bases). The ends were cut back, 4 bases at V and 2 bases at J, with 11 bases in the middle. Germline V CDR1 and CDR2: MNHNY, SVGAGI (reference sequence). The CDR3 spans 14 residues. CDR3 sequence reads: CASSSQGSNTEAFF. As DNA, the CDR3 is TGTGCCAGCAGTTCCCAGGGAAGCAACACTGAAGCTTTCTTT.

The V gene is TRBV6-6, the J gene TRBJ1-6; D is unclear. Germline-derived CDR1 and CDR2 are MNHNY and SVGAGI (reference sequence). The CDR3 covers 12 residues. Between the trimmed V and J ends, which lost 2 bases and 13 bases, there was a span of 9 bases. CDR3 loop: CASSYGSLPLHF. CDR3 nucleotides: TGTGCCAGCAGTTACGGCAGTCTCCCCCTCCACTTT.

J is TRBJ1-1 and V is TRBV28, with D possibly being TRBD1 (6 bases). Germline lookup yields CDR1 MDHEN and CDR2 SYDVKM. Trimming took off 8 bases at V and 7 bases at J, with 14 bases between the two ends. The CDR3 has 12 residues. The CDR3 is CASLIQGNEAFF. As DNA, the CDR3 is TGTGCCAGCCTGATACAGGGAAATGAAGCTTTCTTT.

This chain joins TRBV11-2 and TRBJ1-1; no clear D gene. V lost 7 bases, J lost 4 bases, and 13 bases lay in between. The CDR3 is made up of 13 amino acids. Germline-derived CDR1 and CDR2 are SGHAT and FQNNGV. The CDR3 DNA sequence: TGTGCCAGCACCCTCGAATGGGCCACTGAAGCTTTCTTT. Encoded protein: CASTLEWATEAFF.

This clone was recorded once. This rearrangement joins TRBV6-5 to TRBJ2-1; 11 nucleotides agree with TRBD2. Germline lookup yields CDR1 MNHEY and CDR2 SVGAGI. The CDR3 loop spans 16 amino acids. Trimming at V came to 0 bases and at J to 7 bases, leaving 5 bases not matched to a gene. CDR3 loop: CASSYSETSGENEQFF. In DNA, the CDR3 is TGTGCCAGCAGTTACTCGGAGACTAGCGGGGAAAATGAGCAGTTCTTC.

This chain joins TRBV7-9 and TRBJ1-4; a weak D match, TRBD1 (6 bases). CDR3 length: 14 amino acids. Between the trimmed V and J ends, which lost 4 bases and 5 bases, there was a span of 11 bases. CDR1 and CDR2 (germline): SEHNR, FQNEAQ (reference sequence). DNA of the CDR3: TGTGCCAGCAGCTCCGGACAGACAAATGAAAAACTGTTTTTT. It codes for CASSSGQTNEKLFF.

This sequence joins TRBV4-3 and TRBJ1-2; tentatively, D is TRBD1 (6 bases). V gave up 0 bases and J gave up 4 bases, with 12 bases separating them. CDR3 length equals 15 residues. Looked up from germline, CDR1 is LGHNA and CDR2 is YSLEER. The CDR3, as DNA: TGCGCCAGCAGCCAAGATTCGGACAGTCCCTATGGCTACACCTTC. This encodes CASSQDSDSPYGYTF.

The chain links TRBV29-1 to TRBJ2-1; tentatively, D is TRBD2 (5 bases). CDR1 is SQVTM, CDR2 ANQGSEA, per germline. CDR3 length: 15 residues. Trimming removed 3 bases at V and 5 bases at J, with 17 bases between. The CDR3 DNA reads TGCAGCGTTGATTTGAGGAACGGAGGAAACAATGAGCAGTTCTTC. Translating it yields CSVDLRNGGNNEQFF.

CDR3 coding DNA: TGCGCCAGCAGTCCCGACAGGGAAAGTTCACCCCTCCACTTT. Its protein product is CASSPDRESSPLHF. J is TRBJ1-6 and V is TRBV5-1, with 7 positions matching TRBD1. CDR3 length equals 14 residues. J gave up 9 bases and V 5 bases, and 8 bases lay outside the gene matches. CDR1 and CDR2 from the germline V gene are SGHRS and YFSETQ.

Remarks on this clone: This sample includes further DNA sequences coding for the same CDR3. V is TRBV9 and J is TRBJ2-7; D is uncertain. Deletions cut 0 bases from V and 0 bases from J, with 4 bases between. CDR3 size: 13 residues. Germline CDR1 is SGDLS and CDR2 is YYNGEE. In DNA, the CDR3 is TGTGCCAGCAGCGTAGCGGCCTCCTACGAGCAGTACTTC. This encodes CASSVAASYEQYF.

This clone appeared a single time. Other DNA sequences in this sample translate to the same CDR3. The chain couples TRBV30 to TRBJ1-1, with 7 nucleotides matching TRBD1. Germline V gene data show CDR1 as GTSNPN and CDR2 as SVGIG (reference sequence). The CDR3 is 13 amino acids. V was pared by 0 bases and J by 4 bases, with 2 bases of the junction left unmatched. CDR3 DNA: TGTGCCTGGAGTGTAGCAGGGGGCACTGAAGCTTTCTTT. Translated, it gives CAWSVAGGTEAFF.

This clone has a handful of counts. This chain connects TRBV12-5 to TRBJ1-1; no clear D gene. Trimming removed 6 bases at V and 4 bases at J, with 9 bases between. Germline values: CDR1 LGHNT, CDR2 FRNRAP. This CDR3 has 12 amino acids. In DNA, the CDR3 is TGTGCTAGTGGGACTGGGTCCACTGAAGCTTTCTTT. Its translation: CASGTGSTEAFF.

The V and J genes are TRBV28 and TRBJ2-1; D unresolved. Trimming pared 6 bases from V and 7 bases from J, leaving 13 bases between. The CDR3 has 13 residues. Per the germline V gene, CDR1 is MDHEN and CDR2 is SYDVKM. The CDR3 DNA sequence: TGTGCCAGCAGCCTAATCGGACGAAATGAGCAGTTCTTC. This sequence encodes CASSLIGRNEQFF.

CDR3 in amino acids: CASSFRSGDQPQHF. DNA of the CDR3: TGTGCCAGCAGTTTTAGGTCAGGGGATCAGCCCCAGCATTTT. The chain carries TRBV28 and TRBJ1-5, with a tentative D call TRBD1 (6 bases). The CDR3 contains 14 residues. V lost 3 bases, J lost 5 bases, and 11 bases lay in between. Germline CDR1 and CDR2: MDHEN and SYDVKM.

This clone has just a few counts. The chain joins TRBV2 to TRBJ2-7; D remains unclear. The V gene's germline CDR1 is SNHLY and CDR2 FYNNEI. CDR3 length: 12 amino acids. V was trimmed by 6 bases and J by 1 base, leaving 7 bases between them. The CDR3 DNA follows: TGTGCCAGCAGGGACGGTTCCTACGAGCAGTACTTC. Amino acids: CASRDGSYEQYF.

V and J are TRBV25-1 and TRBJ1-6; 7 bases agree with TRBD1. V lost 6 bases and J lost 5; bases outside the gene matches: 13. The V gene's germline CDR1 is MGHDK and CDR2 SYGVNS. The CDR3 length is 17 residues. CDR3 region: CASSPSLTGWNNSPLHF. The CDR3 bases are TGTGCCAGCAGCCCCTCGCTGACAGGGTGGAATAATTCACCCCTCCACTTT.

The rearrangement links TRBV10-3 to TRBJ1-1; perhaps TRBD1 as D (5 bases). Germline V gene data show CDR1 as ENHRY and CDR2 as SYGVKD. CDR3 length: 13 residues. The V end lost 5 bases, the J end lost 3 bases, and 10 bases lay between the germline ends. The CDR3 reads CAISSWGDTEAFF. CDR3 bases: TGTGCCATCAGTAGTTGGGGGGACACTGAAGCTTTCTTT.

The chain joins TRBV4-3 to TRBJ2-3, with D perhaps matching TRBD2 (5 bases). V was clipped by 0 bases and J by 6 bases, with 10 bases between them. Germline V lookup: CDR1 LGHNA, CDR2 YSLEER. The CDR3 covers 14 residues. The CDR3 DNA sequence: TGCGCCAGCAGCCAAGATCTAGCAGCGGATACGCAGTATTTT. Its protein is CASSQDLAADTQYF.

The rearrangement links TRBV29-1 to TRBJ2-1, with 8 bases matching TRBD2. The ends lost 6 bases at V and 6 bases at J; junction bases unmatched: 10. The germline CDR1 and CDR2 sequences are SQVTM and ANQGSEA. This CDR3 is built from 14 residues. DNA of the CDR3: TGCAGCGTGTGCCCGGGGGGGGCCGGCAATGAGCAGTTCTTC. Amino acid sequence: CSVCPGGAGNEQFF.

This chain connects TRBV5-1 to TRBJ2-5, with 8 bases lining up with TRBD2. The CDR3 consists of 14 residues. After removal of 4 bases from V and 2 bases from J, the junction contained 4 bases not matched to a gene. Germline values: CDR1 SGHRS, CDR2 YFSETQ. The CDR3 region is CASSAGGQQETQYF. CDR3 sequence (DNA): TGCGCCAGCAGCGCGGGGGGCCAACAAGAGACCCAGTACTTC.

This clone has just a few counts. This CDR3 is also generated by other DNA sequences in the sample. The chain recombines TRBV29-1 with TRBJ2-5; D call uncertain. V was clipped by 4 bases and J by 1 base, with 4 bases between them. CDR1 is SQVTM, CDR2 ANQGSEA, per germline. The CDR3 is 11 amino acids. CDR3 loop: CSVAVQETQYF. The CDR3 DNA follows: TGCAGCGTTGCTGTCCAAGAGACCCAGTACTTC.

The chain recombines TRBV10-3 with TRBJ1-4, with a tentative D call TRBD1 (6 bases). The V end was cut by 10 bases, the J end by 8 bases, with 14 bases between. Germline V gene lookup returns CDR1 ENHRY and CDR2 SYGVKD. This CDR3 spans 12 amino acids. The CDR3 sequence is CATTDSYEKLFF. CDR3 in DNA: TGTGCCACCACGGACAGTTACGAAAAACTGTTTTTT.

The genes are TRBV28 and TRBJ2-1; D uncertain. Trimming shortened V by 6 bases and J by 0 bases, and 12 bases separated the two germline ends. The CDR3 spans 15 residues. Germline lookup yields CDR1 MDHEN and CDR2 SYDVKM. In DNA form, the CDR3 reads TGTGCCAGCAGCATTCGGCAGAGCTCCTACAATGAGCAGTTCTTC. Protein: CASSIRQSSYNEQFF.

CDR3 protein: CASSKTGANQPQHF. As DNA, the CDR3 is TGTGCCAGCAGTAAGACAGGGGCAAATCAGCCCCAGCATTTT. J is TRBJ1-5 and V is TRBV27, with TRBD1 identical over 8 bases. The germline V gene encodes CDR1 MNHEY and CDR2 SMNVEV (reference sequence). J lost 4 bases, V lost 5 bases, and 4 bases had no gene match. The CDR3 contains 14 residues.

This chain joins TRBV7-2 and TRBJ1-2; D gene unclear. The germline gives CDR1 SGHTA, CDR2 FQGNSA. V was pared by 5 bases and J by 7 bases, with 11 bases between. This CDR3 region has 12 residues. CDR3 protein: CASSRDIGGYTF. The CDR3 DNA follows: TGTGCCAGCAGCCGAGATATAGGTGGCTACACCTTC.